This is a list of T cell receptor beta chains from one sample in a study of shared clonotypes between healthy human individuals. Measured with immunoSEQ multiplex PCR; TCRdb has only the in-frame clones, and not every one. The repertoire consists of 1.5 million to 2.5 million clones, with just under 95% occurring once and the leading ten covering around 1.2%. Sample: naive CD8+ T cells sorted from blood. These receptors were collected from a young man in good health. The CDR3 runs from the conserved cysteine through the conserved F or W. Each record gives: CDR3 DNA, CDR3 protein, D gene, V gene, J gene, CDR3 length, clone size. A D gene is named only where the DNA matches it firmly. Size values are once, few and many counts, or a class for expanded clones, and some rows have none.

TGCGCCAGCAGCCAAGAAGAAGGGACTAGCGCCTTCAATGAGCAGTTCTTC	CASSQEEGTSAFNEQFF	TRBD2	TRBV4-3	TRBJ2-1	17	NA
TGTGCCAGCAGTCCTCAGGGGGTCAGGGGTTCCTATAATTCACCCCTCCACTTT	CASSPQGVRGSYNSPLHF	TRBD1	TRBV27	TRBJ1-6	18	NA
TGCGCCAGCAGTGTCAGTCAGGGGGAACTGTTTTTT	CASSVSQGELFF	TRBD1	TRBV10-2	TRBJ1-4	12	NA
TGTGCCAGTAGTATAGGTGAGGGCCAGTTGGTGCCCCAGCATTTT	CASSIGEGQLVPQHF	NA	TRBV19	TRBJ1-5	15	NA
TGTGCCAGCAGTACCTCACAGGGTTTTGAAGCTAACTATGGCTACACCTTC	CASSTSQGFEANYGYTF	NA	TRBV28	TRBJ1-2	17	NA
TGTGCCAGCAGCTTAGCGACCGCAAGGGCACGAGAGACCCAGTACTTC	CASSLATARARETQYF	NA	TRBV7-9	TRBJ2-5	16	NA
TGTGCCAGCAGTCTCTCCGAGGTGCCTGAAGCTTTCTTT	CASSLSEVPEAFF	NA	TRBV7-9	TRBJ1-1	13	once
TGTGCCAGCAGCCCGGACAGACAGGGGATCTACGAGCAGTACTTC	CASSPDRQGIYEQYF	TRBD1	TRBV7-9	TRBJ2-7	15	NA
TGTGCCAGCTCACCCAACCCGGGACACCTCCAAGAGACCCAGTACTTC	CASSPNPGHLQETQYF	NA	TRBV18	TRBJ2-5	16	NA
TGTGCCAGCAGGCTGTACGCCTGGTACCAAGAGACCCAGTACTTC	CASRLYAWYQETQYF	NA	TRBV27	TRBJ2-5	15	NA
TGTGCCAGCAGCGCTGGGGAGAACACTGAAGCTTTCTTT	CASSAGENTEAFF	NA	TRBV7-6	TRBJ1-1	13	NA
TGCAGCGTCGCGGGACAGGGCTATGAGCAGTTCTTC	CSVAGQGYEQFF	TRBD1	TRBV29-1	TRBJ2-1	12	NA
TGTGCTAGCAGTCGGACAGAGGGGGATACGCAGTATTTT	CASSRTEGDTQYF	NA	TRBV7-7	TRBJ2-3	13	NA
TGTGCCAGCAAGTCCGACACTGAAGCTTTCTTT	CASKSDTEAFF	NA	TRBV27	TRBJ1-1	11	NA
TGTGCCAGCAGCTTGTATGTCACTGAAGCTTTCTTT	CASSLYVTEAFF	NA	TRBV5-6	TRBJ1-1	12	NA
TGTGCCAGCAGTTACTCGGCCAATGAGCAGTTCTTC	CASSYSANEQFF	NA	TRBV6-5	TRBJ2-1	12	NA
TGTGCCAGCAGTCCTGAACTAGCGGAGTACAATGAGCAGTTCTTC	CASSPELAEYNEQFF	TRBD2	TRBV7-9	TRBJ2-1	15	NA
TGTGCCTGGAGTGGGACTTCTGGCCCACCCCTCCACTTT	CAWSGTSGPPLHF	NA	TRBV30	TRBJ1-6	13	NA
TGTGCCAGCAGTCTCGGACAGGCCGCGGGAAAACTGTTTTTT	CASSLGQAAGKLFF	TRBD1	TRBV6-6	TRBJ1-4	14	NA
TGCGCCAGCAGCCAAGACTTCGGGGCCTCCTACGAGCAGTACTTC	CASSQDFGASYEQYF	NA	TRBV4-3	TRBJ2-7	15	NA
TGTGCCAGCAGCTCCGAGGGCTCCTACAATGAGCAGTTCTTC	CASSSEGSYNEQFF	NA	TRBV5-4	TRBJ2-1	14	NA
TGTGCCAGCAGCCCCGGGACAGGGGGTGGGTACGAGCAGTACTTC	CASSPGTGGGYEQYF	TRBD1	TRBV5-4	TRBJ2-7	15	NA
TGTGCCAGCAGCGTAGAAAGCCTGGGACAAGAGACCCAGTACTTC	CASSVESLGQETQYF	NA	TRBV9	TRBJ2-5	15	NA
TGTGCCAGCAGTTTAGGAGGGGAGCAGTACTTC	CASSLGGEQYF	NA	TRBV28	TRBJ2-7	11	NA
TGTGCCAGCAGTGAACCAAGGACAGGTAGCTCCTACGAGCAGTACTTC	CASSEPRTGSSYEQYF	TRBD1	TRBV6-1	TRBJ2-7	16	few
TGTGCCAGCAGTGAGACGAGGGGAGGCCGGGGAACCATTCAGTACTTC	CASSETRGGRGTIQYF	NA	TRBV6-1	TRBJ2-4	16	few
TGTGCCAGTAGTATTGTGGGAAATCAAGAGACCCAGTACTTC	CASSIVGNQETQYF	NA	TRBV19	TRBJ2-5	14	once
TGTGCCAGCAGCTTGGGGGTCCTAGCGGGCCCCCGGGGGAACGAGCAGTACTTC	CASSLGVLAGPRGNEQYF	TRBD2	TRBV5-4	TRBJ2-7	18	NA
TGTGCCAGCTCATACATAGCAGGGATAGCGGGAGATGGACTAGATGAGCAGTTCTTC	CASSYIAGIAGDGLDEQFF	TRBD2	TRBV18	TRBJ2-1	19	NA
TGTGCCAGCAGCTTTATGAACACCGGGGAGCTGTTTTTT	CASSFMNTGELFF	NA	TRBV11-2	TRBJ2-2	13	NA
TGTGCCAGCAGTTCCGACTACCAAGAGACCCAGTACTTC	CASSSDYQETQYF	NA	TRBV27	TRBJ2-5	13	NA
TGTGCCAGCAGCCCCTGGGGGGGGGATTCACCCCTCCACTTT	CASSPWGGDSPLHF	NA	TRBV7-3	TRBJ1-6	14	NA
TGTGCCAGCAGCGTAGCTCATTCGGGGCGGACTAAGCCGAACACCGGGGAGCTGTTTTTT	CASSVAHSGRTKPNTGELFF	NA	TRBV9	TRBJ2-2	20	NA
TGTGCCATCAGTGGCGATATAGCGGGAGGGCCAATAGATACGCAGTATTTT	CAISGDIAGGPIDTQYF	TRBD2	TRBV10-3	TRBJ2-3	17	NA
TGTGCCAGCAGCTTAGGGTACGGGACAGATACGCAGTATTTT	CASSLGYGTDTQYF	NA	TRBV7-9	TRBJ2-3	14	NA
TGTGCCAGCAGTGAGGACAGGGTGGCACTGAAAGCTTTCTTT	CASSEDRVALKAFF	TRBD1	TRBV6-1	TRBJ1-1	14	NA
TGCGCCAGCAGCACCGGGACTAGCGGGGATACAGATACGCAGTATTTT	CASSTGTSGDTDTQYF	TRBD2	TRBV5-1	TRBJ2-3	16	NA
TGTGCCATCAAAGAAGGGGGACCTAACTATGGCTACACCTTC	CAIKEGGPNYGYTF	NA	TRBV10-3	TRBJ1-2	14	NA
TGTGCCAGCAGCTCAGGGACTAGTATATACGAGCAGTACTTC	CASSSGTSIYEQYF	TRBD2	TRBV5-6	TRBJ2-7	14	NA
TGTGCTAGTGCCATGGGACAGGGAAGCTCCTACGAGCAGTACTTC	CASAMGQGSSYEQYF	TRBD1	TRBV12-5	TRBJ2-7	15	NA
TGTGCCAGCAGCATACCGACAGGGACTAACACCGGGGAGCTGTTTTTT	CASSIPTGTNTGELFF	NA	TRBV7-9	TRBJ2-2	16	NA
TGTGCCATCAGTGAGTCAATGAGACTCACTGAAGCTTTCTTT	CAISESMRLTEAFF	NA	TRBV10-3	TRBJ1-1	14	NA
TGTGCCAGCAGCGCAGGGGACTGGTCCTACGAGCAGTACTTC	CASSAGDWSYEQYF	NA	TRBV7-9	TRBJ2-7	14	NA
TGTGCCAGCAGCCAAGAGCGCCAGGGCCCCTCGACCCAGTACTTC	CASSQERQGPSTQYF	NA	TRBV14	TRBJ2-5	15	NA
TGTGCCAGCAGTTACTCGACCGGACAGGTCAGATACGAGCAGTACTTC	CASSYSTGQVRYEQYF	TRBD1	TRBV6-5	TRBJ2-7	16	NA
TGTGCCAGCAGTCGGGACAGGGGGCGAGAGACCCAGTACTTC	CASSRDRGRETQYF	TRBD1	TRBV27	TRBJ2-5	14	NA
TGCGCCAGCAGCCAGAGAGCAGGAAAATATGAGCAGTTCTTC	CASSQRAGKYEQFF	NA	TRBV4-1	TRBJ2-1	14	NA
TGCAGCGGCTATTTGGGGGGGCAGGGTGGCCCTGGGGCCAACGTCCTGACTTTC	CSGYLGGQGGPGANVLTF	NA	TRBV29-1	TRBJ2-6	18	NA
TGCAGCGTTTACGGACCGGGACAGGTGTACAATGAGCAGTTCTTC	CSVYGPGQVYNEQFF	TRBD1	TRBV29-1	TRBJ2-1	15	NA